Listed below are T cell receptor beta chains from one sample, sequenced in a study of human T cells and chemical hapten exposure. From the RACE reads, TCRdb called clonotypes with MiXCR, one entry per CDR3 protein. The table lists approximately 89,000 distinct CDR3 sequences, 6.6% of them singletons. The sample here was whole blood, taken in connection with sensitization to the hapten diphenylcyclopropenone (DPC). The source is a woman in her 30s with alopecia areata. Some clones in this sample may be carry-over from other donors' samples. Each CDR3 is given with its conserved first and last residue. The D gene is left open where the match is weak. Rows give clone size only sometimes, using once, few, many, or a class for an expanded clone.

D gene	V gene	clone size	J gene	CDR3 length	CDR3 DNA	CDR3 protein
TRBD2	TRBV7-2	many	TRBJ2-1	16	TGTGCCAGCAGCGCCTGGGGGCGGGGGGGCCGGAATGAGCAGTTCTTC	CASSAWGRGGRNEQFF
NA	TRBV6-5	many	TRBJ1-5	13	TGTGCCAGCACGGAAGGTAGCAATCAGCCCCAGCATTTT	CASTEGSNQPQHF
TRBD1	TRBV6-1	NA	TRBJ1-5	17	TGTGCCAGCAGTCCGCTGACAGGGAGGTATAGCAATCAGCCCCAGCATTTT	CASSPLTGRYSNQPQHF
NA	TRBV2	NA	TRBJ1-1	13	TGTGCCAGCAGTGAAGGCCAGAGCACTGAAGCTTTCTTT	CASSEGQSTEAFF
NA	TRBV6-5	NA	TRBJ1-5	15	TGTGCCAGCAGAGACGGTCAGGGTCGCAATCAGCCCCAGCATTTT	CASRDGQGRNQPQHF
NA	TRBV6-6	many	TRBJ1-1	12	TGTGCCAGCAGGGCAGGAGAGGCTGAAGCTTTCTTT	CASRAGEAEAFF
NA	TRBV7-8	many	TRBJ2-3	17	TGTGCCAGCAGCTTAAAGTTATCGGGAATGAGCACAGATACGCAGTATTTT	CASSLKLSGMSTDTQYF
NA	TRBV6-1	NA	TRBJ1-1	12	TGTGCCAGCAGTGTGGACATCACTGAAGATTTCTTT	CASSVDITEDFF
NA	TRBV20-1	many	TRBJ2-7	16	TGCAGTGCTAGCGCTTCCGGGACTCACTCTCCCTACGAGCAGTACTTC	CSASASGTHSPYEQYF
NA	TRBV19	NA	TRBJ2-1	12	TGTGCCAGTAGCCGACGGTACAATGAGCAGTTCTTC	CASSRRYNEQFF
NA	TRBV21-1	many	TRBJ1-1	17	TGTGCCAGCAGCGCCGGACAGGGGTTGTCTCGAAGAACTGAAGCTTTCTTT	CASSAGQGLSRRTEAFF
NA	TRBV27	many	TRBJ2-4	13	TGTGCCAGCAGTCTGGGGGGGCCGGGCATTCAGTACTTC	CASSLGGPGIQYF
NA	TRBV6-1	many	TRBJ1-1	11	TGTGCCAGCAGTGAAAGGAGGGAAGCTTTCTTT	CASSERREAFF
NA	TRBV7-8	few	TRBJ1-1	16	TGTGCCAGCAGCTTAGATGGGGGTGGTTGGGGCACTGAAGCTTTCTTT	CASSLDGGGWGTEAFF
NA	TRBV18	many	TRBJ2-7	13	TGTGCCAGCTCACCAGGCCCTCTCGACGAGCAGTACTTC	CASSPGPLDEQYF
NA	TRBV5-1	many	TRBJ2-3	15	TGCGCCAGCAGCGGGCAGGGACGTAGCACAGATACGCAGTATTTT	CASSGQGRSTDTQYF
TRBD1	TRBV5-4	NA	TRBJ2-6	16	TGTGCCAGCAGCCCCCGACAGGGGACTGGGGCCAACGTCCTGACTTTC	CASSPRQGTGANVLTF
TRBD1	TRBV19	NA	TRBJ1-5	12	TGTGCCAGTAGTCCCAGGGGGCAGCCCCAGCATTTT	CASSPRGQPQHF
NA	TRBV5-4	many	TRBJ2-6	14	TGTGCCAGCAGCTTGAACCGTGGGGCCAACGTCCTGACTTTC	CASSLNRGANVLTF
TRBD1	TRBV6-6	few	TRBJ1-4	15	TGTGCCAGCAGTTTCCCCGGGACAGGCATTGAAAAACTGTTTTTT	CASSFPGTGIEKLFF
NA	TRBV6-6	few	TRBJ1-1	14	TGTGCCAGCAGTTACGGGACGGGGAACACTGAAGCTTTCTTT	CASSYGTGNTEAFF
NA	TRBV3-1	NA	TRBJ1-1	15	TGTGCCAGCAGCCCGTCGGCGGCAGCGAACACTGAAGCTTTCTTT	CASSPSAAANTEAFF
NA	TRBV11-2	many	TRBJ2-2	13	TGTGCCAGCAGCTTAGAGAACACCGGGGAGCTGTTTTTT	CASSLENTGELFF
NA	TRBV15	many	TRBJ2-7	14	TGTGCCACCAGCAGAGTGCGGTTGGGGGCCGAGCAGTACTTC	CATSRVRLGAEQYF
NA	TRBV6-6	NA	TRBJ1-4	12	TGTGCCAGCAGTTCCTACGCGTCGGTACTGTTTTTT	CASSSYASVLFF
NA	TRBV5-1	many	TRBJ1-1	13	TGCGCCAGCAGGGCCAACCTGAACACTGAAGCTTTCTTT	CASRANLNTEAFF
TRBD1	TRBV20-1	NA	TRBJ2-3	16	TGCAGTGCTAGAGAGGGGGGGACAGGGGGCGCAGATACGCAGTATTTT	CSAREGGTGGADTQYF
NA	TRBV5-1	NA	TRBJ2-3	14	TGCGCCAGCAGCCCGGAAGGTGGCGTGTGGACGCAGTATTTT	CASSPEGGVWTQYF
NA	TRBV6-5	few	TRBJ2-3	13	TGTGCCAGCAGTTTTTTAAATTCAGATACGCAGTATTTT	CASSFLNSDTQYF
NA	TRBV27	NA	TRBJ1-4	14	TGTGCCAGCAGTAGCCCCTCCAGTGATGAAAAACTGTTTTTT	CASSSPSSDEKLFF
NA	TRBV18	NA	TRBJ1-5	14	TGTGCCAGCTCATGGGACGGCAGCAATCAGCCCCAGCATTTT	CASSWDGSNQPQHF
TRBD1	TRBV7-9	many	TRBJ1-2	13	TGTGCCAGCAGCTCACAGGGGGTCGGAGGCTACACCTTC	CASSSQGVGGYTF
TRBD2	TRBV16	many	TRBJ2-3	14	TGTGCCAGCAGCCAAAGGACTAGTACAGATACGCAGTATTTT	CASSQRTSTDTQYF
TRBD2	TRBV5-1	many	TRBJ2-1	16	TGCGCCAGCAGCTTAACGACTAGCGGGGGCAACAATGAGCAGTTCTTC	CASSLTTSGGNNEQFF
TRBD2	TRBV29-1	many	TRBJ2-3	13	TGCAGCGTTGGTCTCGGGGGGGCAGATACGCAGTATTTT	CSVGLGGADTQYF
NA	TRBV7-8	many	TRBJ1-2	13	TGTGCCAGCAGCGCCCCGGACAGCTATGGCTACACCTTC	CASSAPDSYGYTF
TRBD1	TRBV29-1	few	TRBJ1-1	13	TGCAGCGCAACGGGACAGCCTAACACTGAAGCTTTCTTT	CSATGQPNTEAFF
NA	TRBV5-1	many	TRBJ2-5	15	TGCGCCAGCAGCTCGTATGGACGGAACCAAGAGACCCAGTACTTC	CASSSYGRNQETQYF
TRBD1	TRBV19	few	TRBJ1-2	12	TGTGCCAGTATGGGACAGGGGTATGGCTACACCTTC	CASMGQGYGYTF
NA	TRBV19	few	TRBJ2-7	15	TGTGCCAGTAGTATAGCTGGGGACGGAGCCTACGAGCAGTACTTC	CASSIAGDGAYEQYF
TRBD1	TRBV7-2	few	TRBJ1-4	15	TGTGCCAGCAGCGTAAGACAGGGGGTGGTCGAAAAACTGTTTTTT	CASSVRQGVVEKLFF